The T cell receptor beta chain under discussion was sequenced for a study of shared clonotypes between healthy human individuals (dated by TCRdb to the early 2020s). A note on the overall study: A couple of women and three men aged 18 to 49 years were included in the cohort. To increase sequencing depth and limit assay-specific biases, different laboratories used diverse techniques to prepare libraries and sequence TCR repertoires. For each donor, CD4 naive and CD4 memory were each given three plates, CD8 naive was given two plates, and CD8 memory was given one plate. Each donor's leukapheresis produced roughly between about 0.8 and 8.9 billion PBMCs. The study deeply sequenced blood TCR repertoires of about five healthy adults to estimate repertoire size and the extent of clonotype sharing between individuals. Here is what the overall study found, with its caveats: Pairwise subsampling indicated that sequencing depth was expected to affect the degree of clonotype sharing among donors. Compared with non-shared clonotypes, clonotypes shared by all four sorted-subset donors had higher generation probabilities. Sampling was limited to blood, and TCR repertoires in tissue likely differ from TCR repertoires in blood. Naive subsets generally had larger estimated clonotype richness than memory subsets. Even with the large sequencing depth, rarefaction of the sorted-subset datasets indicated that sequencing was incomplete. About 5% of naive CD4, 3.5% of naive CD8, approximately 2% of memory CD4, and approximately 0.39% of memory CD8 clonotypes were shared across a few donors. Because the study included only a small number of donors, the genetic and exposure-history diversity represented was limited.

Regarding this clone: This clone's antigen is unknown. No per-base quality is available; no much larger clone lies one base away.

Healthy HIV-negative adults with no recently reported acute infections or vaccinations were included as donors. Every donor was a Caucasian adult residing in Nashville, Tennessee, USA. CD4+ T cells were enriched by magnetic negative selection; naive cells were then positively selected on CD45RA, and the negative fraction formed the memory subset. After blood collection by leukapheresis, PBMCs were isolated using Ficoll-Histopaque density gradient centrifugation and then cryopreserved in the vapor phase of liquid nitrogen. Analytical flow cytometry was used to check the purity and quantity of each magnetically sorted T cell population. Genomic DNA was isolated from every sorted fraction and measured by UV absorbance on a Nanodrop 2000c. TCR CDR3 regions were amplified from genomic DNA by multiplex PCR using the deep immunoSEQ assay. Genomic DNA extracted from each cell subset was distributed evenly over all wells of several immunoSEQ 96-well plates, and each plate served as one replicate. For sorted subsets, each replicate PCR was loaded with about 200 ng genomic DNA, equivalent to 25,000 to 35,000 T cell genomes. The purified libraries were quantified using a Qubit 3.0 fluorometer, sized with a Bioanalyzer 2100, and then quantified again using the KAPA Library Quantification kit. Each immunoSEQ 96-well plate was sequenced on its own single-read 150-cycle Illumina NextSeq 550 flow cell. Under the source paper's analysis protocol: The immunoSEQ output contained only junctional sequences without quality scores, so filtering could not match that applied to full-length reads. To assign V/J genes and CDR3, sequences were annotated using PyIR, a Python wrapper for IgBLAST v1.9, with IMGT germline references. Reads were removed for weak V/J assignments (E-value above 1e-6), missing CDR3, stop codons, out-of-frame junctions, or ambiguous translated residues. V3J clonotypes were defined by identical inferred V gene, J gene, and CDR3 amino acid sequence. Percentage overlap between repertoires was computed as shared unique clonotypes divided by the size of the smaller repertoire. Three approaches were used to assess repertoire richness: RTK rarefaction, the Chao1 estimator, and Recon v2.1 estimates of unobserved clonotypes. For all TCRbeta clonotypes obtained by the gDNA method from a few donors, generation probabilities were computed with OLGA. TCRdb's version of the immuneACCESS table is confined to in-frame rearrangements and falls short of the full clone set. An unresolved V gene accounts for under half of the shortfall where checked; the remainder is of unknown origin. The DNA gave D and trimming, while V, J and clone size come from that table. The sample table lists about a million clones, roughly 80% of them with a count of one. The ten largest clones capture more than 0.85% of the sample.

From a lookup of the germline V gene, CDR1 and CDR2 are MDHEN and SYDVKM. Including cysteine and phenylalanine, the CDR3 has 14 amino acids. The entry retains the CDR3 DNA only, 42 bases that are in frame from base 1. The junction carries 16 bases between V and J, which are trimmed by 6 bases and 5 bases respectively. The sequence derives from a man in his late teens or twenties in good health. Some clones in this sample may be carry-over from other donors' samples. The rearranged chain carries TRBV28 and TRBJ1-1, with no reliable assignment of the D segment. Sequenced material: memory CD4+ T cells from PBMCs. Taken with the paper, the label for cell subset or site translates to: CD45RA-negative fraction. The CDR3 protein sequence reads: CASSSIGGLTEAFF. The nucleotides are TGTGCCAGCAGCTCCATAGGTGGGTTGACTGAAGCTTTCTTT.